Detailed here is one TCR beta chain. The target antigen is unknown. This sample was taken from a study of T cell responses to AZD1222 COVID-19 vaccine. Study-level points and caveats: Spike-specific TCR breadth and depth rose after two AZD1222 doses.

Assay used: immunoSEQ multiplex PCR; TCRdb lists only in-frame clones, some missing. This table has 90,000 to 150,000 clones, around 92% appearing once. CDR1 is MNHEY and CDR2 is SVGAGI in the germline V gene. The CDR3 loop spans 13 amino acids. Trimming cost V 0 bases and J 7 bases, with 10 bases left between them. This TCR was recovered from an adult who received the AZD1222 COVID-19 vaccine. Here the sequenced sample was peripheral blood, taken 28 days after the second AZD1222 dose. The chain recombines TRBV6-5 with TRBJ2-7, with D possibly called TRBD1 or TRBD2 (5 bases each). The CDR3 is CASSYSKWGEQYF. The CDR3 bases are TGTGCCAGCAGTTACTCGAAATGGGGGGAGCAGTACTTC.